The clone carrying this T cell receptor beta chain occurred many times. The antigen is not known. The sample belongs to a study of blood T cells in healthy people across ages. Every sample yielded at least 6.5 million isolated PBMCs. A second PCR of about 6 to 11 cycles used a sample-barcoded 5' primer and a J-beta primer mix. MiXCR, run by TCRdb on the 5' RACE reads, gives a single entry per CDR3 protein. The sample carries 1.5 million to 2 million distinct CDR3 sequences, 28% recorded once. The ends lost 4 bases at V and 3 bases at J; junction bases unmatched: 9. The V gene's germline CDR1 is SGHRS and CDR2 YFSETQ. CDR3 length: 16 amino acids. The study, taken as a whole, reports: The study regarded diversity estimates from one million T cells as underestimates.

The chain recombines TRBV5-1 with TRBJ2-7, with 11 bases matching TRBD1. The TCR originated in a woman aged 25 to 39 in good health. The sample consisted of blood. DNA of the CDR3: TGCGCCAGCAGCCCCGGAGGGACAGGGGGGAACTACGAGCAGTACTTC. Translating it yields CASSPGGTGGNYEQYF.